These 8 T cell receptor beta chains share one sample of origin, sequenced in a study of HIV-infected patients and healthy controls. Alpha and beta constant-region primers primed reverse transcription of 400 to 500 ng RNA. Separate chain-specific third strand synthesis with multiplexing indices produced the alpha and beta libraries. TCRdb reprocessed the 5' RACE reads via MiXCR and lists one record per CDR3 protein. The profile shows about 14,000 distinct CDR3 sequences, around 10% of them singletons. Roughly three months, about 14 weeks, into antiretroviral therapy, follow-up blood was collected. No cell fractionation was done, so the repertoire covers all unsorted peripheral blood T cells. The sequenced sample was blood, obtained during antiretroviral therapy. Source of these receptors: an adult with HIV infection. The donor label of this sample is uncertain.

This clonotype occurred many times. In DNA, the CDR3 is TGTGCCAGCAGTTACAAGACCGGGGAGCTGTTTTTT. As protein: CASSYKTGELFF. The chain couples TRBV12-3 or TRBV12-4 to TRBJ2-2; D not resolved. The CDR3 is 12 amino acids. Trimming stripped 4 bases from V and 5 bases from J, with 5 bases between.

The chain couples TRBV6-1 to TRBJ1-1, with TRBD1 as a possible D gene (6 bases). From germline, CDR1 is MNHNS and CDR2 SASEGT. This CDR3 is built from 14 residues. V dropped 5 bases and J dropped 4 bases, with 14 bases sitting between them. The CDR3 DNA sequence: TGTGCCAGCAGTAGAACAGGGAGGGTCACTGAAGCTTTCTTT. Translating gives CASSRTGRVTEAFF.

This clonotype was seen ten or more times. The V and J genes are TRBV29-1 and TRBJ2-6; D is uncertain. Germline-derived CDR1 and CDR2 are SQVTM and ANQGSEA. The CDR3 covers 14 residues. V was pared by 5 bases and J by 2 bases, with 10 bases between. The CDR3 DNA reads TGCAGCGTTCGCGGTTCCGCTGGGGCCAACGTCCTGACTTTC. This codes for CSVRGSAGANVLTF. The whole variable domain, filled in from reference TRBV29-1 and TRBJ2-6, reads SAVISQKPSRDICQRGTSLTIQCQVDSQVTMMFWYRQQPGQSLTLIATANQGSEATYESGFVIDKFPISRPNLTFSTLTVSNMSPEDSSIYLCSVRGSAGANVLTFGAGSRLTVL.

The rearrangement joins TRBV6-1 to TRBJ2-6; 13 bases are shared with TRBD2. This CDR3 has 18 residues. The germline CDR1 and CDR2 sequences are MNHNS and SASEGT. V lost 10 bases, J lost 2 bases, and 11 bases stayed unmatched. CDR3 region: CATKLTGTSGAGANVLTF. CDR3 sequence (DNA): TGTGCCACCAAACTTACCGGGACTAGCGGGGCTGGGGCCAACGTCCTGACTTTC.

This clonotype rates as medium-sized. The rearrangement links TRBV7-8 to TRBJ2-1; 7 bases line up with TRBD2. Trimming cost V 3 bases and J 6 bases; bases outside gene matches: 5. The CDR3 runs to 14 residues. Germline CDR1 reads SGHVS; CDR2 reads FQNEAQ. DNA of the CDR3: TGTGCCAGCAGCTTGGGGGGGTCACTCAATGAGCAGTTCTTC. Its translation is CASSLGGSLNEQFF.

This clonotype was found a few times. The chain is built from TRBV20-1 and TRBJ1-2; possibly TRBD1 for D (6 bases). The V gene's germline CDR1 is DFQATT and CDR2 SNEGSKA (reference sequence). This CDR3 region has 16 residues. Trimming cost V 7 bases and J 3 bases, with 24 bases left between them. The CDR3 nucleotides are TGCAGTGGGGGGGGCCGGCGACAGAGAGGGGACTATGGCTACACCTTC. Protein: CSGGGRRQRGDYGYTF.

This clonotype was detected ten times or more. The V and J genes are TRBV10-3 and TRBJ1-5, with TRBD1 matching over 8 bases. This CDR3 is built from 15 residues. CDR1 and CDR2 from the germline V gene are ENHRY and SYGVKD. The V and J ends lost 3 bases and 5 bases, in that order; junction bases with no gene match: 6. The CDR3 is CAISDRTGTDQPQHF. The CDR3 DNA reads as TGTGCCATCAGTGACAGGACAGGGACCGATCAGCCCCAGCATTTT.

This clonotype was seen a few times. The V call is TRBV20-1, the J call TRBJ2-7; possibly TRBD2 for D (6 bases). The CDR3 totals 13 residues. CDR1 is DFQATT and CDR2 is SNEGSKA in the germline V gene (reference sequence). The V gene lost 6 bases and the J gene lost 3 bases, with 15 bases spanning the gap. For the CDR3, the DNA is TGCAGTGCGGAGGTGGGACTTGACTACGAGCAGTACTTC. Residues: CSAEVGLDYEQYF.